Below are 10 T cell receptor beta chains sequenced from a single sample in a study of T cell responses to AZD1222 COVID-19 vaccine. Profiling relied on immunoSEQ multiplex PCR, and the TCRdb table lists in-frame clones only, not all of them. The sample records around 200,000 clones, 94% being singletons. Sequenced here: peripheral blood, sampled 28 days after the second AZD1222 dose. These TCRs come from an adult who received the AZD1222 COVID-19 vaccine.

The V and J genes are TRBV2 and TRBJ2-1; 10 positions match TRBD1. Germline assignment: CDR1 SNHLY and CDR2 FYNNEI. Trimming cost V 7 bases and J 8 bases; bases outside gene matches: 8. The CDR3 loop spans 14 amino acids. CDR3 sequence (DNA): TGTGCCAGCAATGACGGGACAGGGGCCGATGAGCAGTTCTTC. Translation: CASNDGTGADEQFF.

The chain has TRBV5-1 and TRBJ1-5, with 7 bases matching TRBD1. The CDR3 contains 15 residues. The J segment lost 4 bases and the V segment lost 4 bases, leaving 8 bases of the junction unmatched. Germline lookup yields CDR1 SGHRS and CDR2 YFSETQ. CDR3 coding DNA: TGCGCCAGCAGCCCCGGCTCAGGGGGGAATCAGCCCCAGCATTTT. It yields the protein CASSPGSGGNQPQHF.

This chain connects TRBV4-1 to TRBJ1-3, with 11 bases that match TRBD1. V lost 1 base, J lost 2 bases, and 10 bases stayed unmatched. The CDR3 spans 19 residues. Germline CDR1 is MGHRA and CDR2 is YSYEKL. This CDR3 is CASSQARGTGGLAGNTIYF. The CDR3 nucleotides are TGCGCCAGCAGCCAAGCCCGAGGGACAGGGGGTCTTGCTGGAAACACCATATATTTT.

The chain uses TRBV11-2 and TRBJ1-1; TRBD1 is a possible D gene (5 bases). The V end was cut by 1 base, the J end by 2 bases, with 11 bases between. The CDR3 runs to 15 residues. Per the germline V gene, CDR1 is SGHAT and CDR2 is FQNNGV. The CDR3 reads CASSLVGVGNTEAFF. The CDR3 DNA follows: TGTGCCAGCAGCTTAGTGGGGGTTGGAAACACTGAAGCTTTCTTT.

The V call is TRBV19, the J call TRBJ2-6; D might be TRBD2 (7 bases). Germline-derived CDR1 and CDR2 are LNHDA and SQIVND (reference sequence). The CDR3 extends over 16 amino acids. With 7 bases removed from V and 3 bases from J, the gap between germline ends came to 16 bases. The CDR3: CASTPGGGSGANVLTF. The CDR3 DNA reads as TGTGCCAGTACCCCTGGGGGCGGGAGTGGGGCCAACGTCCTGACTTTC.

This chain links TRBV3-1 (or the pseudogene TRBV3-2) with TRBJ2-2; tentatively, D is TRBD2 (6 bases). This CDR3 spans 16 amino acids. V was clipped by 6 bases and J by 2 bases, with 16 bases between them. Germline loops: CDR1 LGHDT, CDR2 YNNKEL (reference sequence). The CDR3 here is CASRPLAGSNTGELFF. The CDR3, as DNA: TGTGCCAGCAGACCTTTGGCGGGGTCAAACACCGGGGAGCTGTTTTTT.

The chain carries TRBV2 and TRBJ2-6; TRBD2 might be the D (6 bases). V was clipped by 3 bases and J by 0 bases, with 12 bases between them. The germline CDR1 and CDR2 sequences are SNHLY and FYNNEI. This CDR3 spans 17 amino acids. CDR3 DNA: TGTGCCAGCAGTGACGTAGCGGACCCCTCTGGGGCCAACGTCCTGACTTTC. Protein sequence: CASSDVADPSGANVLTF.

In nucleotides, the CDR3 is TGTGCCAGCAGCTCATTGGGTAAACAGGGGGCCGAGCAGTACTTC. Residues: CASSSLGKQGAEQYF. The chain has TRBV7-2 and TRBJ2-7; 9 bases are a match to TRBD1. In germline, CDR1 is SGHTA, CDR2 FQGNSA. CDR3 size: 15 residues. The J segment lost 6 bases and the V segment lost 4 bases, leaving 10 bases of the junction unmatched.

This rearrangement joins TRBV30 to TRBJ1-1; 7 bases fit TRBD1. The V gene's germline CDR1 is GTSNPN and CDR2 SVGIG (reference sequence). The CDR3 runs 14 residues. Trimming at V came to 0 bases and at J to 4 bases, leaving 5 bases not matched to a gene. The CDR3 coding sequence is TGTGCCTGGAGTGTCGACAGGGTGGGCACTGAAGCTTTCTTT. The encoded protein is CAWSVDRVGTEAFF.

This chain links TRBV7-8 with TRBJ2-3; 13 nucleotides agree with TRBD2. Germline V gives CDR1 SGHVS, CDR2 FQNEAQ. The V and J ends lost 1 base and 3 bases, in that order; junction bases with no gene match: 1. The CDR3 is made up of 16 amino acids. The CDR3 here is CASSLGGLAGTDTQYF. CDR3 DNA sequence: TGTGCCAGCAGCTTAGGGGGACTAGCGGGGACAGATACGCAGTATTTT.